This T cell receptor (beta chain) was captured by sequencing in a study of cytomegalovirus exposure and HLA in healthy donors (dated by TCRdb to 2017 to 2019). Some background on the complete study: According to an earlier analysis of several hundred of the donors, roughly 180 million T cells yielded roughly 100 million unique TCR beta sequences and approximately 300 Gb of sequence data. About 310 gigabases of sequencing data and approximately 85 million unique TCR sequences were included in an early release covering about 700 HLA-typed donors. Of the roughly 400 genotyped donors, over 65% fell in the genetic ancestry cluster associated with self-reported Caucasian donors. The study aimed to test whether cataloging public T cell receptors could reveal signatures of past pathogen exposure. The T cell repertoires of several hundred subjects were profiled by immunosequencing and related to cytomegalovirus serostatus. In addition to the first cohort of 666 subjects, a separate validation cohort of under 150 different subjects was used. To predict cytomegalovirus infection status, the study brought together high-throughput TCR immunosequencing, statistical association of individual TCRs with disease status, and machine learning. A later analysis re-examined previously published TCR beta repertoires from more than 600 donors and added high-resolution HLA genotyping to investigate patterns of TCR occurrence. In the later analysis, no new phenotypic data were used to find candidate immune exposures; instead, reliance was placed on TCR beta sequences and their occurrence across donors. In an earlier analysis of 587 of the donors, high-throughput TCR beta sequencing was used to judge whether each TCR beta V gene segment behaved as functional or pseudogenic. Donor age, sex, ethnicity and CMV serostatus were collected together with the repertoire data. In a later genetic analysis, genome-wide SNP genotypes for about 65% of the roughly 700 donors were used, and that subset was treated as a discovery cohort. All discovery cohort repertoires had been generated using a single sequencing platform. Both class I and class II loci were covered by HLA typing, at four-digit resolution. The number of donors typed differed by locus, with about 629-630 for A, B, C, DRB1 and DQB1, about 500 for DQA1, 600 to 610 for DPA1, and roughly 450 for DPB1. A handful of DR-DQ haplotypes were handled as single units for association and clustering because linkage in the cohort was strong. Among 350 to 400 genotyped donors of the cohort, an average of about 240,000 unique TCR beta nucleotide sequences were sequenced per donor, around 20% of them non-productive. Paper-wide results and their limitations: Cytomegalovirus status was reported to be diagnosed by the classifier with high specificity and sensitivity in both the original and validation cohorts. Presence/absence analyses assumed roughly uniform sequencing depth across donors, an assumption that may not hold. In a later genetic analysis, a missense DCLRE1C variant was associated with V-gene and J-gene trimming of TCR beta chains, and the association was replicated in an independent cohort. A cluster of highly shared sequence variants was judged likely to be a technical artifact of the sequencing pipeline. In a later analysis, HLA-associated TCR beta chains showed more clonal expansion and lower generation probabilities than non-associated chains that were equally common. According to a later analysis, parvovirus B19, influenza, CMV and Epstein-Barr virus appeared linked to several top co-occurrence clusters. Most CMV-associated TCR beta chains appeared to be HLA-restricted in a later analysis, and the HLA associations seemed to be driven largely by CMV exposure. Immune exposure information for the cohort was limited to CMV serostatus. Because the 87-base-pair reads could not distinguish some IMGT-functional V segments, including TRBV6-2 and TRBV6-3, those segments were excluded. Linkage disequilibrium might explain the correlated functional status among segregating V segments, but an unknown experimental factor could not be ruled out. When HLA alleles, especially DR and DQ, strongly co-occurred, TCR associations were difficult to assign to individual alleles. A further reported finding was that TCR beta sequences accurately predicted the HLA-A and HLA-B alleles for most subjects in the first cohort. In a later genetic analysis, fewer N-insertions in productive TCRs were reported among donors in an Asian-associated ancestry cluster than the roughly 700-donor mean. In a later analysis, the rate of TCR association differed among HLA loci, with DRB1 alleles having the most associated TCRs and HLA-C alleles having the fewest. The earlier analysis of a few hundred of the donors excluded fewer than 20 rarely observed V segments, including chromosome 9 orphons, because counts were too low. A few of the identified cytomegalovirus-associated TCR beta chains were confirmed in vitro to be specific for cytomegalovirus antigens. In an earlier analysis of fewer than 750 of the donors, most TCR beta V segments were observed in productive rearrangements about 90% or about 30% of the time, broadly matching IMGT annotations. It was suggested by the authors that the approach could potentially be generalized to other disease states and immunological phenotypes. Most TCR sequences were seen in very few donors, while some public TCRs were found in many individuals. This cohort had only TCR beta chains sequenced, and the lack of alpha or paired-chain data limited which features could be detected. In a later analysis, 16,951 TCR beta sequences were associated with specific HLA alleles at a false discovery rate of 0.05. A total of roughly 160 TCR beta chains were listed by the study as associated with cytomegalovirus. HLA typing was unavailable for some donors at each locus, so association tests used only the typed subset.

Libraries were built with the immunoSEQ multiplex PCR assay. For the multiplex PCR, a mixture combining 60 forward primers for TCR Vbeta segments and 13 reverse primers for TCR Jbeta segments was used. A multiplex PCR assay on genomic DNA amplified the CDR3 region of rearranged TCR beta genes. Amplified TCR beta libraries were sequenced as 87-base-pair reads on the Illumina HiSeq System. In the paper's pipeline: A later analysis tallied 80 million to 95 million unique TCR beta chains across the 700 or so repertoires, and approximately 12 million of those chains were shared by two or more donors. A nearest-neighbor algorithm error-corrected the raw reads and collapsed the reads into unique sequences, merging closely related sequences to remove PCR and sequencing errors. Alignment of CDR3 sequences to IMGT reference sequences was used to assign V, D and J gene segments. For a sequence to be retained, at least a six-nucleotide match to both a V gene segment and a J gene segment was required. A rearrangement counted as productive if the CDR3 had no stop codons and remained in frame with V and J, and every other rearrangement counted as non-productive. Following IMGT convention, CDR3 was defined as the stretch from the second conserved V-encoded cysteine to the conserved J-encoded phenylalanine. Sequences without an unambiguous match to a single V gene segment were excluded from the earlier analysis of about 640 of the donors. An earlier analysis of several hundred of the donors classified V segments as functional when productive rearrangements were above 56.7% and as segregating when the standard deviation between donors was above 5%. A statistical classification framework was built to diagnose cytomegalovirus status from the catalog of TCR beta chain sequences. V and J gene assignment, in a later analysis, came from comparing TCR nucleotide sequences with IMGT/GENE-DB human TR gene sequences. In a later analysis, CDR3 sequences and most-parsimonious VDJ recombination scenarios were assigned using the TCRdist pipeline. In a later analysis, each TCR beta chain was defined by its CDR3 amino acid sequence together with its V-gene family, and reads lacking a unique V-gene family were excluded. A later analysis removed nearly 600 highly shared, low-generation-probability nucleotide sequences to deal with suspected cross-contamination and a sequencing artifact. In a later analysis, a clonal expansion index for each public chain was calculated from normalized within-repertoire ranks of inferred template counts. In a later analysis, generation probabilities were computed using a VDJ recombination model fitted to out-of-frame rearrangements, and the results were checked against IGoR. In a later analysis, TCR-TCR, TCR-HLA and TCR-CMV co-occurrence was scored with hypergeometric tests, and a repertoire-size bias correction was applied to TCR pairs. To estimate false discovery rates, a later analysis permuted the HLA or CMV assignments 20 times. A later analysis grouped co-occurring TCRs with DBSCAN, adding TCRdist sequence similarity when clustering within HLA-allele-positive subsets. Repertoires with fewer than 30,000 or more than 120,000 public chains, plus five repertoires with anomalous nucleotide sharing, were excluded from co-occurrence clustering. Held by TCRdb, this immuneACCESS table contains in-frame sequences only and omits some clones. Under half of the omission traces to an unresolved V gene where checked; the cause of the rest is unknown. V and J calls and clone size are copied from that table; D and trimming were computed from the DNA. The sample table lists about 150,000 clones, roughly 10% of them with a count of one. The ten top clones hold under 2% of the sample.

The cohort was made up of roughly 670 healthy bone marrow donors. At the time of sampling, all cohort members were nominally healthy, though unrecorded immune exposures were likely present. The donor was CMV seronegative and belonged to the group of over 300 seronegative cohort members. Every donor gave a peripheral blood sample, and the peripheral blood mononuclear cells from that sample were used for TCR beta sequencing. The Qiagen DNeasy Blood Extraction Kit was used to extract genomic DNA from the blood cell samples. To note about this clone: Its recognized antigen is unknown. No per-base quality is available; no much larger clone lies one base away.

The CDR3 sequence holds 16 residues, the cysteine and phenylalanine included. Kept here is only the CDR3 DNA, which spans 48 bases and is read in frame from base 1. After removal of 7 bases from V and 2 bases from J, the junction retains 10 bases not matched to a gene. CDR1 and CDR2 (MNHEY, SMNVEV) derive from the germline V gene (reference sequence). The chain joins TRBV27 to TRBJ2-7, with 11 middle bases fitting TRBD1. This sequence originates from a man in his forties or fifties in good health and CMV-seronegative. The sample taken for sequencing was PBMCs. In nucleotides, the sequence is TGTGCCAGCACCCTGAGGGGACAGGGGGGAGCCTACGAGCAGTACTTC. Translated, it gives CASTLRGQGGAYEQYF.